This T cell receptor beta chain was obtained from a study of T cells in Graves' hyperthyroidism and ophthalmopathy. Subjects aged 18 to 65 presented with newly diagnosed hyperthyroidism of less than 2 months' duration. Points from the study as a whole: The model predicted ophthalmopathy a median about 6.6 months before onset. Ophthalmopathy was distinguished from stable hyperthyroidism by 13 V-J signatures.

Authors of the study amplified TCR beta CDR3 regions from RNA transcripts. Researchers ran a first-round RT-PCR on the TCR CDR3 using the HTBI primer set. TCRdb ran MiXCR on the multiplex PCR reads and lists one entry per CDR3 protein. The table shows approximately 370,000 distinct CDR3 sequences, with 14% to 15% occurring only once. The CDR3 has 12 residues. Between the trimmed V and J ends, which lost 4 bases and 4 bases, there was a span of 8 bases. Germline CDR1 and CDR2: LGHDT and YNNKEL (reference sequence). In this sample, this clonotype turned up many times. Its matching antigen is unknown. Sequenced input: blood. The sequence came from a woman aged 30 to 39 with Graves' hyperthyroidism. J is TRBJ2-7 and V is TRBV3-1; D unclear. DNA for the CDR3: TGTGCCAGCAGCCTCTCCCTATACGAGCAGTACTTC. Translating gives CASSLSLYEQYF.